These 21 T cell receptor beta chains share one sample of origin, sequenced in a study of T cells in Graves' hyperthyroidism and ophthalmopathy. RNA transcripts were the template for amplifying TCR beta CDR3 regions. The study used the HTBI primer set for a first-round RT-PCR of the TCR CDR3. TCRdb re-called the multiplex PCR reads through MiXCR, storing one row per CDR3 protein. The sample lists 540,000 or so distinct CDR3 sequences; more than 15% were seen once. Sequencing was performed on blood. These receptors all come from a woman aged 25 to 45 with Graves' hyperthyroidism.

The chain has TRBV3-1 and TRBJ2-1; D unclear. This CDR3 spans 12 amino acids. Germline V CDR1 and CDR2: LGHDT, YNNKEL (reference sequence). V was pared by 0 bases and J by 6 bases, with 3 bases between. CDR3 loop: CASSQEANEQFF. The CDR3 bases are TGTGCCAGCAGCCAAGAAGCCAATGAGCAGTTCTTC.

This sequence joins TRBV19 and TRBJ2-1; tentative D call: TRBD2 (6 bases). Germline CDR1 is LNHDA and CDR2 is SQIVND (reference sequence). There are 15 residues in the CDR3. The V end lost 4 bases, the J end lost 9 bases, and 19 bases lay between the germline ends. CDR3 amino acids: CASSRAGEVVSEQFF. The DNA of the CDR3 is TGTGCCAGTAGTAGGGCCGGGGAGGTAGTCAGTGAGCAGTTCTTC.

This chain connects TRBV20-1 to TRBJ2-2; 8 positions match TRBD1. V was clipped by 0 bases and J by 6 bases; unmatched bases: 9. Germline-derived CDR1 and CDR2 are DFQATT and SNEGSKA (reference sequence). The CDR3 runs 16 residues. CDR3 loop: CSAREPRTGIAGELFF. The CDR3 bases are TGCAGTGCTAGAGAGCCCCGGACAGGGATTGCCGGGGAGCTGTTTTTT.

This sequence joins TRBV29-1 and TRBJ1-2; D is possibly TRBD1 (5 bases). The CDR3 spans 15 residues. The germline gives CDR1 SQVTM, CDR2 ANQGSEA. Trimming stripped 5 bases from V and 0 bases from J, with 16 bases between. The CDR3 region is CSVTGTPTANYGYTF. CDR3 nucleotide sequence: TGCAGCGTTACCGGGACGCCGACAGCTAACTATGGCTACACCTTC.

V is TRBV6-1 and J is TRBJ2-2; D not resolved. This CDR3 is 15 amino acids long. The germline CDR1 and CDR2 sequences are MNHNS and SASEGT. Trimming left V 6 bases short and J 5 bases short, with 16 bases between. CDR3 residues: CASRPGPSRTGELFF. The CDR3 region has the DNA TGTGCCAGCAGACCCGGACCCTCGAGAACCGGGGAGCTGTTTTTT.

This clonotype occurred a few times. The chain couples TRBV6-6 to TRBJ1-1; D possibly corresponds to TRBD1 (6 bases). V lost 0 bases and J lost 4, with 9 bases in between. Germline-derived CDR1 and CDR2 are MNHNY and SVGAGI (reference sequence). This CDR3 has 14 amino acids. The CDR3, as DNA: TGTGCCAGCAGTTACTCTTTAGGGGGCACTGAAGCTTTCTTT. Its protein is CASSYSLGGTEAFF.

This clonotype was seen repeatedly, ten times or more. This chain connects TRBV11-2 to TRBJ2-3; perhaps TRBD2 as D (5 bases). CDR1 and CDR2 (germline): SGHAT, FQNNGV. The length of the CDR3 is 14 residues. The ends were cut back, 2 bases at V and 4 bases at J, with 10 bases in the middle. The CDR3 sequence is CASSLLRRPDTQYF. CDR3 nucleotide sequence: TGTGCCAGCAGCTTATTGCGGAGGCCAGATACGCAGTATTTT. Complete variable domain (other parts from reference TRBV11-2 and TRBJ2-3): EAGVAQSPRYKIIEKRQSVAFWCNPISGHATLYWYQQILGQGPKLLIQFQNNGVVDDSQLPKDRFSAERLKGVDSTLKIQPAKLEDSAVYLCASSLLRRPDTQYFGPGTRLTVL.

This clonotype was found many times. The chain uses TRBV20-1 and TRBJ2-1; TRBD2 matches at 8 bases. The CDR3 is made up of 15 amino acids. The trim removed 3 bases at V and 9 bases at J, leaving 13 bases unmatched. Germline V gives CDR1 DFQATT, CDR2 SNEGSKA (reference sequence). CDR3 region: CSASKPREALSEQFF. CDR3 nucleotides: TGCAGTGCTAGTAAGCCGCGGGAGGCCTTGAGTGAGCAGTTCTTC.

This chain links TRBV20-1 with TRBJ2-3, with D unclear. CDR3 length: 12 residues. Germline assignment: CDR1 DFQATT and CDR2 SNEGSKA (reference sequence). Trimming removed 5 bases from V and 4 bases from J, with 10 bases in between. The CDR3 region is CSADLESDTQYF. Written as DNA, the CDR3 is TGCAGTGCTGATCTAGAATCAGATACGCAGTATTTT.

This clonotype was found many times. The chain joins TRBV20-1 to TRBJ2-7, with unresolved D. Germline CDR1 is DFQATT and CDR2 is SNEGSKA (reference sequence). The CDR3 extends over 14 amino acids. Trimming took 3 bases from V and 3 from J, leaving 15 bases between them. The CDR3 protein is CSASPLHTYYEQYF. The CDR3 DNA sequence: TGCAGTGCTAGCCCCCTCCACACGTACTACGAGCAGTACTTC.

This clonotype has a count of ten or more. J is TRBJ2-1 and V is TRBV2; the D is unclear. V lost 6 bases and J 7 bases, leaving 7 bases between the germline ends. The CDR3 length is 11 residues. Germline lookup yields CDR1 SNHLY and CDR2 FYNNEI. CDR3 amino acids: CASRHNNEQFF. As DNA, the CDR3 is TGTGCCAGCAGGCATAATAATGAGCAGTTCTTC.

The rearrangement joins TRBV27 to TRBJ2-5; weak D call: TRBD2 (6 bases). The germline gives CDR1 MNHEY, CDR2 SMNVEV (reference sequence). The CDR3 is 14 residues long. V was pared by 6 bases and J by 4 bases, with 15 bases between. Written as DNA, the CDR3 is TGTGCCAGCAGCACTAGCAAGAGTAGAGAGACCCAGTACTTC. This encodes CASSTSKSRETQYF.

This clonotype has at least ten counts. The chain is built from TRBV5-1 and TRBJ2-1, with D possibly TRBD2 on 6 matching bases. The CDR3 extends over 14 amino acids. Germline values: CDR1 SGHRS, CDR2 YFSETQ. The V end was cut by 7 bases, the J end by 2 bases, with 13 bases between. Here the CDR3 reads CASRTEGTYNEQFF. In nucleotides, the CDR3 is TGCGCCAGCCGGACGGAGGGGACCTACAATGAGCAGTTCTTC. The variable domain in full, with the rest retrieved from reference TRBV5-1 and TRBJ2-1, is KAGVTQTPRYLIKTRGQQVTLSCSPISGHRSVSWYQQTPGQGLQFLFEYFSETQRNKGNFPGRFSGRQFSNSRSEMNVSTLELGDSALYLCASRTEGTYNEQFFGPGTRLTVL.

CDR3 region: CSAELAGNEQFF. The CDR3 DNA reads TGCAGTGCCGAACTAGCGGGAAATGAGCAGTTCTTC. The chain is built from TRBV20-1 and TRBJ2-1; the match to TRBD2 covers 10 bases. CDR1 and CDR2 from the germline V gene are DFQATT and SNEGSKA (reference sequence). Germline trimming cut 6 bases from V and 7 bases from J; bases unmatched to any gene: 3. The CDR3 extends over 12 amino acids.

This clonotype was recorded a few times. The genes are TRBV5-4 and TRBJ2-1, with 14 nucleotides matching TRBD2. Germline CDR1 and CDR2: SGHNT and YYREEE (reference sequence). The CDR3 is made up of 17 amino acids. J gave up 1 base and V 4 bases, and 4 bases lay outside the gene matches. This CDR3 is CASSGGTSGSSYNEQFF. In nucleotides, the CDR3 is TGTGCCAGCAGCGGCGGGACTAGCGGGAGTTCCTACAATGAGCAGTTCTTC.

This clonotype was seen many times. V gene TRBV10-3 combines with J gene TRBJ2-2, with D possibly matching TRBD2 (6 bases). Germline-derived CDR1 and CDR2 are ENHRY and SYGVKD. This CDR3 spans 16 amino acids. V was shortened by 0 bases and J by 1 base, with 9 bases between the two germline ends. CDR3 in DNA: TGTGCCATCAGTGAGTCTAGCGGCGTGAACACCGGGGAGCTGTTTTTT. Encoded protein: CAISESSGVNTGELFF.

In this sample, this clonotype turned up a few times. The chain combines TRBV19 with TRBJ2-1; TRBD2 agrees at 11 bases. From germline, CDR1 is LNHDA and CDR2 SQIVND (reference sequence). Trimming cost V 6 bases and J 4 bases; bases outside gene matches: 11. The CDR3 length is 17 residues. CDR3 coding DNA: TGTGCCAGTAGGAAAATACTAGCGGGAGTGCGATACAATGAGCAGTTCTTC. Translating gives CASRKILAGVRYNEQFF. Full variable domain (missing parts from reference TRBV19 and TRBJ2-1): DGGITQSPKYLFRKEGQNVTLSCEQNLNHDAMYWYRQDPGQGLRLIYYSQIVNDFQKGDIAEGYSVSREKKESFPLTVTSAQKNPTAFYLCASRKILAGVRYNEQFFGPGTRLTVL.

Points on this clonotype: One end of the junction is discordant with germline, which a read error may explain. The rearrangement uses TRBV15 and TRBJ2-1, with a possible D match to TRBD2 (5 bases). Per the germline V gene, CDR1 is LNHNV and CDR2 is YYDKDF (reference sequence). This CDR3 has 13 amino acids. CDR3 DNA: TGTGCCACCACGTTCCCGACTACCAATGAGCAGCTCTTC. Protein: CATTFPTTNEQLF. Based on the CDR3 plus reference TRBV15 and TRBJ2-1, the full variable domain is DAMVIQNPRYQVTQFGKPVTLSCSQTLNHNVMYWYQQKSSQAPKLLFHYYDKDFNNEADTPDNFQSRRPNTSFCFLDIRSPGLGDTAMYLCATTFPTTNEQLFGPGTRLTVL.

The table lists this clonotype with a few counts. This rearrangement joins TRBV28 to TRBJ1-5; 7 bases map to TRBD1. Germline V gives CDR1 MDHEN, CDR2 SYDVKM. J gave up 8 bases and V 3 bases, and 7 bases lay outside the gene matches. There are 14 residues in the CDR3. The CDR3: CASSLKGGWEPQHF. The CDR3 DNA reads TGTGCCAGCAGTTTGAAAGGGGGCTGGGAGCCCCAGCATTTT.

The chain links TRBV5-1 to TRBJ1-2, with D hard to call. CDR1 and CDR2 (germline): SGHRS, YFSETQ. Trimming took off 1 base at V and 4 bases at J, with 11 bases between the two ends. This CDR3 is 14 amino acids long. CDR3 sequence: CASSLRLSGYGYTF. The CDR3 region has the DNA TGCGCCAGCAGCTTGAGGTTAAGCGGCTATGGCTACACCTTC.

This clonotype was observed many times. The V and J genes are TRBV5-1 and TRBJ2-7; 9 positions match TRBD1. The CDR3 loop spans 14 amino acids. With V trimmed by 4 bases and J by 4 bases, 6 bases remained unmatched. The germline CDR1 and CDR2 sequences are SGHRS and YFSETQ. CDR3 in DNA: TGCGCCAGCAGCCAGACAGGGGGAAGATACGAGCAGTACTTC. Amino acid sequence: CASSQTGGRYEQYF.